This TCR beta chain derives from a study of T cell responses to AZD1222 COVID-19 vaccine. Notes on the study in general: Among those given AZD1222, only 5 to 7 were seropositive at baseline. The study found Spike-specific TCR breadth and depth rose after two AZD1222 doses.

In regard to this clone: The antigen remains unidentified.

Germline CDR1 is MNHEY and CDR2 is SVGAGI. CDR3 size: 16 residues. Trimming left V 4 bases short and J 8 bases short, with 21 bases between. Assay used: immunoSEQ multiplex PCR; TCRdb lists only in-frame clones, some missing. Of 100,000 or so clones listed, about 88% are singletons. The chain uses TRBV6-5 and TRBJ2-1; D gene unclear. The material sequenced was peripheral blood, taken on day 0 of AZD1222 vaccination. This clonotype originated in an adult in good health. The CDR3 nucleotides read TGTGCCAGCAGTTCTGAAATTGCCGGTGAAGTCCATGAGCAGTTCTTC. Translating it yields CASSSEIAGEVHEQFF.